This T cell receptor beta chain comes out of a study of cytomegalovirus exposure and HLA in healthy donors. Overall study context: Previous work identified around 120 million unique TCR beta sequences from 150 million to 200 million T cells. Study-level results: Highly shared variants forming one cluster were likely a sequencing artifact.

It was with 60 Vbeta and 13 Jbeta primers that the PCR ran. The data were produced by immunoSEQ multiplex PCR, yet TCRdb's version contains in-frame clones alone and is incomplete. The sample holds approximately 90,000 clones, under 85% seen once. On this clone itself: The antigen remains unidentified.

CDR3 length: 16 residues. With 0 bases clipped from V and 5 bases from J, the junction kept 4 bases outside the gene matches. The V gene's germline CDR1 is PRHDT and CDR2 FYEKMQ (reference sequence). This receptor was identified in a boy aged 10-17 years in good health and CMV-seronegative. The rearrangement links TRBV13 to TRBJ2-5; 12 nucleotides line up with TRBD1. The specimen was PBMCs. CDR3 region: CASSLGGQGAGETQYF. CDR3 coding DNA: TGTGCCAGCAGCTTAGGGGGACAGGGGGCCGGGGAGACCCAGTACTTC.